This is a list of T cell receptor beta chains from one sample in a study of regulatory dendritic cells for organ transplantation. Repertoires were generated with immunoSEQ multiplex PCR, while TCRdb's copy carries only in-frame clones and drops some. The profile covers under 35,000 clones, with around 90% appearing a single time and over 0.055% taken by the ten largest. The sample consisted of naive CD4+ T cells from blood. The receptors come from a human donor in good health. Both conserved end residues are part of each CDR3. D genes are given only for firm matches. Not all rows give a size; the values are once, few, many and, for expanded clones, a class.

j_gene,v_gene,abundance,d_gene,CDR3nt,CDR3aa
TRBJ2-1,TRBV15,NA,TRBD1,TGTGCCACCAGCAGAGCCGATACGACAGGGGGCCGGCGCAATGAGCAGTTCTTC,CATSRADTTGGRRNEQFF
TRBJ2-7,TRBV19,NA,NA,TGTGCCAGTAGTATCAATCCGCTCTACGAGCAGTACTTC,CASSINPLYEQYF
TRBJ2-7,TRBV10-3,NA,TRBD1,TGTGCCATCAGTGGGACCGATGCCGGGACAGGGGCCGAGCAGTACTTC,CAISGTDAGTGAEQYF
TRBJ1-2,TRBV10-2,NA,NA,TGCGCCAGCAGGACCGGTATTGCCACTAACTATGGCTACACCTTC,CASRTGIATNYGYTF
TRBJ2-7,TRBV25-1,once,NA,TGTGCCAGCAGTGACTTCGACAGGCACGAGCAGTACTTC,CASSDFDRHEQYF
TRBJ2-2,TRBV19,NA,NA,TGTGCCAGCAGTAGTCCCATGGAGGGATTCACCGGGGAGCTGTTTTTT,CASSSPMEGFTGELFF
TRBJ2-7,TRBV13,NA,NA,TGTGCCAGCAGCTTAGAGGGTCTTATGAGCTCCTACGAGCAGTACTTC,CASSLEGLMSSYEQYF
TRBJ1-2,TRBV5-3,NA,TRBD1,TGTGCCAGAAGCCAGGACAGGGGGCCTGGCTACACCTTC,CARSQDRGPGYTF
TRBJ2-1,TRBV27,once,TRBD2,TGTGCCAGCAGGGACACTCCGGGGACTAGCGGGAGAGGGAATGAGCAGTTCTTC,CASRDTPGTSGRGNEQFF
TRBJ1-5,TRBV4-1,NA,TRBD1,TGCGCCAGCAGCCAAGACGGACAGGGGGCTCAGCCCCAGCATTTT,CASSQDGQGAQPQHF
TRBJ1-5,TRBV19,NA,NA,TGTGCCAGTAGTATCTTGTGGGGGTCCCAGCCCCAGCATTTT,CASSILWGSQPQHF
TRBJ2-7,TRBV7-9,NA,NA,TGTGCCAGCAGCTTAGCGCGTGCAGCTAACTACGAGCAGTACTTC,CASSLARAANYEQYF
TRBJ2-2,TRBV14,NA,TRBD2,TGTGCCAGCAGCCAAGAGATCCTAGCGGGAACCACCGGGGAGCTGTTTTTT,CASSQEILAGTTGELFF